Listed here is a single TCR beta chain. These data are taken from a study of control samples from healthy donors and cancer patients. This table comes from immunoSEQ multiplex PCR, and its TCRdb copy is limited to in-frame clones, with some not included. This sample has about 45,000 clones, with more than 85% found just once. Material: PBMCs. The receptor was derived from a woman aged 40 to 55 with head and neck cancer.

CDR3 in DNA: TGTGCCAGCAACCGGGCAAAGGGAAACACCATATATTTT. The encoded protein is CASNRAKGNTIYF. This chain uses TRBV2 with TRBJ1-3; D remains ambiguous. Trimming removed 7 bases from V and 4 bases from J, with 11 bases in between. This CDR3 comprises 13 residues. The germline gives CDR1 SNHLY, CDR2 FYNNEI.